What follows are 2 T cell receptor beta chains derived from one specimen sequenced in a study of CD8+ T cells in alopecia areata. Extraction and reverse transcription of RNA yielded cDNA as the sequencing template. Method: immunoSEQ multiplex PCR; TCRdb's copy keeps in-frame clones and lacks some. The sample records approximately 140,000 clones, 80% to 90% being singletons. Material: CD8+ T cells sorted from blood, obtained at week 0. These receptors all come from a human donor with alopecia areata.

This rearrangement joins TRBV5-1 to TRBJ2-7, with D possibly being TRBD2 (5 bases). The V end lost 5 bases, the J end lost 3 bases, and 15 bases lay between the germline ends. This CDR3 contains 14 residues. Germline CDR1 SGHRS, CDR2 YFSETQ. CDR3: CASSMRVPYYEQYF. In DNA, the CDR3 is TGCGCCAGCAGTATGAGGGTCCCCTACTACGAGCAGTACTTC.

This clone has a single count. This sequence joins TRBV5-1 and TRBJ2-7; possibly TRBD1 for D (5 bases). Germline V gene sequence: CDR1 SGHRS, CDR2 YFSETQ. This CDR3 is 14 amino acids long. The V end was cut by 2 bases, the J end by 2 bases, with 11 bases between. For the CDR3, the DNA is TGCGCCAGCAGCTTCGCGACAGAGACCTACGAGCAGTACTTC. Its translation is CASSFATETYEQYF.